This T cell receptor (beta chain) comes out of a study of T cells after posttransplantation cyclophosphamide. Cells defined as naive were viable CD3+CD4+ or CD3+CD8+ and CCR7+CD45RA+CD45RO-CD95-CD27+CD28+. The V gene's germline CDR1 is LNHDA and CDR2 SQIVND (reference sequence). This CDR3 region has 16 residues. Clones were read by immunoSEQ multiplex PCR, and TCRdb kept only the in-frame ones, dropping some. The sample has approximately 6,900 clones, roughly 97% seen once. Whole-study results and caveats: Donor-recipient repertoire similarity was low at 1-2 months, rising over year one.

With regard to this clone: Its antigen is undetermined. One end of the junction does not line up with germline, which may come from a read error. Other DNA sequences within the sample encode an identical CDR3.

The sequenced sample consisted of naive CD8+ T cells sorted from PBMCs. This TCR was sampled from a woman aged 25 to 45 in good health and a related stem cell transplant donor. This chain uses TRBV19 with TRBJ1-6; D unresolved. CDR3 protein: CASSPTASSYNSPLHF. In DNA, the CDR3 is TGTGCCAGTAGTCCTACCGCAAGCTCCTATAATTCCCCCCTCCACTTT.